Listed below are T cell receptor beta chains from one sample, sequenced in a study of human T cells and chemical hapten exposure. One entry per CDR3 protein results from TCRdb running MiXCR on the RACE reads. The sample consists of 130,000 or so distinct CDR3 sequences, more than 7.5% of them appearing once. Specimen: whole blood. Receptors originate from a male donor in good health. Some clones in this sample may be carry-over from other donors' samples. CDR3s include the opening cysteine and the closing phenylalanine or tryptophan. Each record gives: D gene, V gene, clone size, J gene, CDR3 DNA, CDR3 protein. The D gene is left open where the match is weak. Clone sizes are given selectively: once, few, many, or a class where the clone is expanded.

>NA|TRBV2|NA|TRBJ2-3
TGTGCCAGCCTATCTAGGGTCACCACAGATACGCAGTATTTT
CASLSRVTTDTQYF
>NA|TRBV7-8|NA|TRBJ2-3
TGTGCCAGCAGCTTAGAACGGGCTTATACGCAGTATTTT
CASSLERAYTQYF
>NA|TRBV5-4|NA|TRBJ2-6
TGTGCCAGCAGCCCGGGACTCAGCTCTGGGGCCAACGTCCTGACTTTC
CASSPGLSSGANVLTF
>TRBD1|TRBV12-3/TRBV12-4|many|TRBJ2-7
TGTGCCAGCAGCCGGGGACAGGGGTCCGCCTACGAGCAGTACTTC
CASSRGQGSAYEQYF
>TRBD2|TRBV20-1|few|TRBJ2-1
TGCAGTGCTAGAGCGCTTAGCGGGGGGCCCTACAATGAGCAGTTCTTC
CSARALSGGPYNEQFF
>TRBD2|TRBV27|NA|TRBJ2-1
TGTGTCAGCAGTTTGGTTAGCGGGAGCATTGAGCAGTTCTTC
CVSSLVSGSIEQFF
>NA|TRBV21-1|NA|TRBJ2-5
TGTGCCAGCAAAAGGGCCGAAGAGACCCAGTACTTC
CASKRAEETQYF
>TRBD1|TRBV4-1|few|TRBJ2-7
TGCGCCAGCAGCCGGACCGGGACAGGGAACGAGCAGTACTTC
CASSRTGTGNEQYF
>NA|TRBV12-5|NA|TRBJ1-1
TGTGCTAGTGGTTTGGTACCCCTCGGGCCTGAAGCTTTCTTT
CASGLVPLGPEAFF
>TRBD1|TRBV6-2/TRBV6-3|few|TRBJ1-1
TGTGCCAGCAGTTACTCGGTGACAGGGGGGGGACTCTCGAACACTGAAGCTTTCTTT
CASSYSVTGGGLSNTEAFF
>NA|TRBV3-2|NA|TRBJ2-7
TGTGCCAGCAGCCAAGATCTCCTCTCGCCGAGCTCCTACGAGCAGTACTTC
CASSQDLLSPSSYEQYF
>TRBD1|TRBV5-1|NA|TRBJ1-2
TGCGCCAGCAGCTTGGGGACAGGGATCTATGGCTACACCTTC
CASSLGTGIYGYTF
>NA|TRBV9|few|TRBJ2-7
TGTGCCAGCGGAAGAACAGGGCAGACGAGTGGGGAATCCGAGCAGTACTTC
CASGRTGQTSGESEQYF
>NA|TRBV4-1|NA|TRBJ2-7
TGCGCCAGCAGCCTCCCCGGGACAACTTCCTACGAGCAGTACTTC
CASSLPGTTSYEQYF
>NA|TRBV12-3/TRBV12-4|few|TRBJ2-7
TGTGCCAGCAGTTTTACCGGGGGGCTCGGCGAGCAGTACTTC
CASSFTGGLGEQYF
>TRBD2|TRBV10-3|NA|TRBJ2-7
TGTGCCATCGGGGGACTAGTCGAGCAGTACTTC
CAIGGLVEQYF
>NA|TRBV12-3/TRBV12-4|many|TRBJ2-2
TGTGCCAGCAGCCGGGACCTATACACCGGGGAGCTGTTTTTT
CASSRDLYTGELFF
>TRBD1|TRBV11-3|many|TRBJ1-5
TGCGCCAGCAGCTTAAGAGAGGGCCAGAGAGGACAGGGGTTAAATCAGCCCCAGCATTTT
CASSLREGQRGQGLNQPQHF
>TRBD1|TRBV6-5|many|TRBJ1-1
TGTGCCAGCAGTTACTTAAGGGGACAGGGCAACACTGAAGCTTTCTTT
CASSYLRGQGNTEAFF
>TRBD1|TRBV29-1|few|TRBJ1-1
TGCAGCGTTTCCGGGACAGGGGGCACTGAAGCTTTCTTT
CSVSGTGGTEAFF
>NA|TRBV20-1|NA|TRBJ1-2
TGCAGTAGTGATCGAGGGGGGACTAACTATGGCTACACCTTC
CSSDRGGTNYGYTF
>TRBD2|TRBV9|NA|TRBJ2-3
TGTGCCAGCAGCGTCCTAGCGGGGGGGCCAGATACGCAGTATTTT
CASSVLAGGPDTQYF
>TRBD1|TRBV6-6|many|TRBJ1-5
TGTGCCAGCAGTTACTCGGCCAGGGGGCAAAAGCAGCCCCAGCATTTT
CASSYSARGQKQPQHF
>NA|TRBV20-1|few|TRBJ2-7
TGCAGTGCTAGAGATGTAGGGGGAGGGCCCTACGAGCAGTACTTC
CSARDVGGGPYEQYF
>TRBD2|TRBV6-2/TRBV6-3|NA|TRBJ2-3
TGTGCCAGCAGTCGCACCGGGGGGGACCGGGATACGCAGTATTTT
CASSRTGGDRDTQYF
>TRBD2|TRBV7-2|NA|TRBJ2-1
TGTGCCAGCAGCCACCCCGGGACGGGGACTAACAATGAGCAGTTCTTC
CASSHPGTGTNNEQFF
>TRBD1|TRBV29-1|few|TRBJ1-1
TGCAGCGCTGGGGACAGGTTGAACACTGAAGCTTTCTTT
CSAGDRLNTEAFF
>NA|TRBV4-2|few|TRBJ1-2
TGTGCCAGCCGAGGGGGGATTCGTGGCTACACCTTC
CASRGGIRGYTF
>NA|TRBV12-3/TRBV12-4|few|TRBJ2-3
TGTGCCAGCAGTTTCGGGAGCGGGTTGGCAGATACGCAGTATTTT
CASSFGSGLADTQYF
>TRBD1|TRBV7-9|NA|TRBJ2-7
TGTGCCAGCAGCCCCTCCACCGGGACAGGGACCTACGAGCAGTACTTC
CASSPSTGTGTYEQYF
>NA|TRBV4-1|few|TRBJ1-1
TGCGCCAGCAGCCAAGATCGGGCAGGGATATCTTTCTTT
CASSQDRAGISFF
>NA|TRBV27|few|TRBJ2-3
TGTGCCAGCAGTCCTCGTGATAGGGCGGAGGATACGCAGTATTTT
CASSPRDRAEDTQYF
>TRBD1|TRBV7-9|NA|TRBJ2-3
TGTGCCAGCAGCATAACTACCAGGGACAGGGGGCGCACAGATACGCAGTATTTT
CASSITTRDRGRTDTQYF
>TRBD1|TRBV6-5|NA|TRBJ1-2
TGTGCCAGCAGTCTACGCAGCAGGGGGCCTGGCTACACCTTC
CASSLRSRGPGYTF
>TRBD1|TRBV18|NA|TRBJ1-5
TGTGCCAGCTCACAAACCGGGACAGTTAATAGCAATCAGCCCCAGCATTTT
CASSQTGTVNSNQPQHF
>NA|TRBV7-9|NA|TRBJ2-7
TGTGCCAGCAGCCCCCAACAAGTAAGCGGAGCTGAACCCTACGAGCAGTACTTC
CASSPQQVSGAEPYEQYF
>NA|TRBV6-2/TRBV6-3|many|TRBJ2-2
TGTGCCAGCAGTTACTGGGATAACGCGAACACCGGGGAGCTGTTTTTT
CASSYWDNANTGELFF
>TRBD1|TRBV7-8|many|TRBJ1-5
TGTGCCAGCAGCTTAAGGGGACAGGGTCCCAATCAGCCCCAGCATTTT
CASSLRGQGPNQPQHF